This section outlines one T cell receptor beta chain sequence together with its context. Its antigen is not known. The CDR3 covers 17 residues. CDR1 is SGHRS and CDR2 is YFSETQ in the germline V gene. Trimming stripped 3 bases from V and 4 bases from J, with 23 bases between. These data belong to a study of CD8 T cells in ankylosing spondylitis. Study observations and caveats: Significant enrichment of disease-linked clones was reported in matched ankylosing spondylitis synovial fluid. Some motif variants had been reported before (in reactive arthritis synovial fluid and blood). Disease-linked clones proved CD8+ and comparatively uncommon in peripheral blood.

TCRdb reanalysed the 5' RACE reads using MiXCR and keeps one entry per CDR3 protein. The table has some 220,000 distinct CDR3 sequences, around 8% seen once. This clonotype was sampled from a female donor with ankylosing spondylitis or in good health (not recorded which). J is TRBJ2-7 and V is TRBV5-1; D tentatively fits TRBD1 or TRBD2 (5 bases each). The sequenced sample consisted of blood, either unsorted or a sorted T cell fraction (not recorded which). The CDR3 sequence: CASSSHLVQGRVYEQYF. As DNA, the CDR3 is TGCGCCAGCAGCTCTCACCTCGTCCAGGGACGGGTTTACGAGCAGTACTTC.